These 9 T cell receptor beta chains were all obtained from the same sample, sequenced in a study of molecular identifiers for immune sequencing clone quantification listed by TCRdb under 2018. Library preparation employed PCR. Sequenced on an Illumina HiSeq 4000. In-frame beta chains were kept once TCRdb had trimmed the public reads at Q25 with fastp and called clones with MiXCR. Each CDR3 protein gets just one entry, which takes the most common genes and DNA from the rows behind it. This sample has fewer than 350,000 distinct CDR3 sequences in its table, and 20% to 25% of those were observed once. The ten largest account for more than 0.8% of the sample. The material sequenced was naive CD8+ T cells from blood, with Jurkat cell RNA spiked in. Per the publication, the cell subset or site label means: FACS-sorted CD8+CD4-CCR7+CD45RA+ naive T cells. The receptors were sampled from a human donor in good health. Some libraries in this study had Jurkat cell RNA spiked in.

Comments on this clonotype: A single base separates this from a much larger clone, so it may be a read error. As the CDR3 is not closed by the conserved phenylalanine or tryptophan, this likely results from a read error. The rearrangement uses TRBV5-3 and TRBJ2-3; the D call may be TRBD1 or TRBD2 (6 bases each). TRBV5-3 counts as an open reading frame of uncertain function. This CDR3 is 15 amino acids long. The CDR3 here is CASSLFRGVTDTQYS. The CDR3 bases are TGTGCCAGCAGCTTGTTTAGGGGGGTCACAGATACGCAGTATTCT.

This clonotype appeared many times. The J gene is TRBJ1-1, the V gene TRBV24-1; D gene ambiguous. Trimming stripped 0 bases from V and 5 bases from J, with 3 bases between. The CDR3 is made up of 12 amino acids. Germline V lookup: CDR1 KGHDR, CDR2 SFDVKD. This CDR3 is CATSDLGTEAFF. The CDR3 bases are TGTGCCACCAGTGATTTGGGGACTGAAGCTTTCTTT.

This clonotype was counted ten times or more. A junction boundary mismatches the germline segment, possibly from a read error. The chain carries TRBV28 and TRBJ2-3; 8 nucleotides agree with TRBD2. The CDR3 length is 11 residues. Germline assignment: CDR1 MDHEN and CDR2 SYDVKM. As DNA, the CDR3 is TGTGCCAGCAGTCGGGGGACTAGTAGGAATTTT. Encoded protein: CASSRGTSRNF.

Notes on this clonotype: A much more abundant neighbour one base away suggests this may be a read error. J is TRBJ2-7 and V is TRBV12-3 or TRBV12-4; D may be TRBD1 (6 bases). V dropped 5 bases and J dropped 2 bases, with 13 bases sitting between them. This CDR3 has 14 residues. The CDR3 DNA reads TGTGCCAGCAGTCAAGGGGGTTACACCTACGAGCAGTACTTC. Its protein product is CASSQGGYTYEQYF.

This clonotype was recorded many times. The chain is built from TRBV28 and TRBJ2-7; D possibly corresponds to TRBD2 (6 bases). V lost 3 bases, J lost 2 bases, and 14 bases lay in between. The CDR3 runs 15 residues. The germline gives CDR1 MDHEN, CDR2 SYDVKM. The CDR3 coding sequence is TGTGCCAGCAGTTTCCTAGGGACTGGCGCCTACGAGCAGTACTTC. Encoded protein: CASSFLGTGAYEQYF.

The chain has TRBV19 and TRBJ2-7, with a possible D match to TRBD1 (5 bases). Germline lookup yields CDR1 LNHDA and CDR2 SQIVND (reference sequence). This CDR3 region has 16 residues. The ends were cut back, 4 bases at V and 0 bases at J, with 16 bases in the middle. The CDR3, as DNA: TGTGCCAGTAGTACAACCTGGGGCAGGACCTCCTACGAGCAGTACTTC. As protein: CASSTTWGRTSYEQYF.

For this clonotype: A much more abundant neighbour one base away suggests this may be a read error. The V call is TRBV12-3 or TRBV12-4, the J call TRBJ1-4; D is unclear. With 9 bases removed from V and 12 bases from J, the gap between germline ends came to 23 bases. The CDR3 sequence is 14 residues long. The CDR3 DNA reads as TGTGCCAGGAATAGTCGTTGGGTTCCGGAAGAACTGTTTTTT. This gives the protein CARNSRWVPEELFF.

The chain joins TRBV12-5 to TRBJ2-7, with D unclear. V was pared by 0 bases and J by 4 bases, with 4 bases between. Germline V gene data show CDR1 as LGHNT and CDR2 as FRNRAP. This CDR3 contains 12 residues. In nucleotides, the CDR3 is TGTGCTAGTGGTTTGGTAAGGTACGAGCAGTACTTC. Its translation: CASGLVRYEQYF. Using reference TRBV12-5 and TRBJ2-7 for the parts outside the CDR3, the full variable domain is DARVTQTPRHKVTEMGQEVTMRCQPILGHNTVFWYRQTMMQGLELLAYFRNRAPLDDSGMPKDRFSAEMPDATLATLKIQPSEPRDSAVYFCASGLVRYEQYFGPGTRLTVT.

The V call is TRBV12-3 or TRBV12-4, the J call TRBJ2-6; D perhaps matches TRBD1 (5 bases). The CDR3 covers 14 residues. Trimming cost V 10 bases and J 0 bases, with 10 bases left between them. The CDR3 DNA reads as TGTGCCACCAGGCAGGGCTCTGGGGCCAACGTCCTGACTTTC. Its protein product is CATRQGSGANVLTF.